This paragraph covers one T cell receptor (beta chain) sequence. These data belong to a study of T cells after yellow fever vaccination. V dropped 3 bases and J dropped 8 bases, with 13 bases sitting between them. The germline CDR1 and CDR2 sequences are LNHNV and YYDKDF (reference sequence). This CDR3 has 13 amino acids. Synthesis of TCR cDNA relied on 5'RACE template switching, which attached a universal primer site and UMIs. TCRdb recomputed calls from the 5' RACE reads with MiXCR, one row per CDR3 protein. Here the sample spans roughly 250,000 distinct CDR3 sequences, 10% to 15% being singletons. This receptor was obtained from a man aged 25 to 40 who received the YFV17D yellow fever vaccine. Here the sequenced sample was CD4+ T cells sorted from PBMCs, taken 45 days after the yellow fever booster vaccination. The rearrangement joins TRBV15 to TRBJ1-1; D perhaps matches TRBD1 (5 bases). As DNA, the CDR3 is TGTGCCACCAGCAGTAGCGTTCAGGGCGAAGCTTTCTTT. It encodes CATSSSVQGEAFF.